This TCR beta chain derives from a study of shared clonotypes between healthy human individuals. Germline values: CDR1 LNHDA, CDR2 SQIVND (reference sequence). This CDR3 comprises 14 residues. V lost 4 bases and J lost 3, with 13 bases in between. Comment on this clone: Antigen unknown.

Libraries were prepared by immunoSEQ multiplex PCR; TCRdb keeps only in-frame clonotypes and omits some of them. The sample records a few million clones, 85% to 95% being singletons. Broader study findings: Blood was the only sampled material, and tissue repertoires likely differ.

The receptor was isolated from a man between 18 and 35 years old in good health. Some clones in this sample may be carry-over from other donors' samples. The V gene is TRBV19, the J gene TRBJ2-7; tentatively, D is TRBD1 or TRBD2 (6 bases each). The specimen sequenced was naive CD4+ T cells from PBMCs. Indicated subset: CD45RA+ positively selected. CDR3 amino acids: CASSKWGADYEQYF. CDR3 nucleotides: TGTGCCAGTAGTAAGTGGGGGGCGGACTACGAGCAGTACTTC.